There are a few counts of the clone carrying this T cell receptor (beta chain). Unique molecular identifiers were used in preparing the TCRbeta library. MiXCR was run by TCRdb on the PCR reads, yielding one entry per CDR3 protein. Here the sample spans around 680,000 distinct CDR3 sequences, 16% being singletons. The source of the sample is a study of T-cell reconstitution after alpha-beta-depleted transplantation in children. The CDR3 sequence is 18 residues long. J gave up 0 bases and V 2 bases, and 13 bases lay outside the gene matches. The V gene's germline CDR1 is DFQATT and CDR2 SNEGSKA (reference sequence).

This rearrangement joins TRBV20-1 to TRBJ2-4; 7 bases line up with TRBD2. The receptor's source is a human donor who donated a stem cell graft to a child with acute myeloid leukemia. The sample in question was PBMCs from the stem cell graft donor, obtained from the stem cell graft. CDR3 sequence (DNA): TGCAGTGCTAGATCCCCCGGGGCGGGGGATTTAGCCAAAAACATTCAGTACTTC. It encodes CSARSPGAGDLAKNIQYF.